This T cell receptor beta chain appears in the sequencing data of a study of beta chain features in type 1 diabetes. Study conclusions and caveats: Across patients, naive, central memory and Treg TCRB repertoires exhibited apparently greater similarity than was observed across healthy donors. TCRB CDR3s were moderately but significantly shorter in Type 1 diabetes patients in all four CD4+ subsets. These data did not resolve whether HLA type affects TCRB rearrangement.

One heparinised draw of blood, averaging about 110 mL, came from each donor. The whole isolated RNA underwent reverse transcription, so sequencing captured expressed TCRB transcripts. Data came from immunoSEQ multiplex PCR; TCRdb stores just in-frame clones and leaves some out. This sample has around 240,000 clones, with 16% found just once. Regarding this clone: Antigen: not known.

Per the germline V gene, CDR1 is LNHDA and CDR2 is SQIVND (reference sequence). The V end was cut by 8 bases, the J end by 3 bases, with 11 bases between. The CDR3 is 13 residues long. The sequence came from a man aged 25 to 45 with type 1 diabetes. Material for sequencing was naive CD4+ T cells from blood. V usage is TRBV19 and J usage is TRBJ1-5, with D hard to call. This CDR3 reads CASVREANQPQHF. The CDR3 nucleotides are TGTGCCAGTGTCCGGGAAGCCAATCAGCCCCAGCATTTT.